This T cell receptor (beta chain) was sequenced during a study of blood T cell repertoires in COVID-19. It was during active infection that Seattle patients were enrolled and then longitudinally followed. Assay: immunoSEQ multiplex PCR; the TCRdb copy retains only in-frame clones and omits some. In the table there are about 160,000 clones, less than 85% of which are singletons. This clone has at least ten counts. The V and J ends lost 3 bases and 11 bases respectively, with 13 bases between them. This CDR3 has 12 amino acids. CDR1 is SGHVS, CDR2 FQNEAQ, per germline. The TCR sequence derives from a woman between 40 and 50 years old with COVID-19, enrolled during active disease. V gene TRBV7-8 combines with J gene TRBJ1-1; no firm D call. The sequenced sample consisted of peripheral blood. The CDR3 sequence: CASSFNGEVAFF. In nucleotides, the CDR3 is TGTGCCAGCAGCTTCAACGGGGAAGTGGCTTTCTTT.